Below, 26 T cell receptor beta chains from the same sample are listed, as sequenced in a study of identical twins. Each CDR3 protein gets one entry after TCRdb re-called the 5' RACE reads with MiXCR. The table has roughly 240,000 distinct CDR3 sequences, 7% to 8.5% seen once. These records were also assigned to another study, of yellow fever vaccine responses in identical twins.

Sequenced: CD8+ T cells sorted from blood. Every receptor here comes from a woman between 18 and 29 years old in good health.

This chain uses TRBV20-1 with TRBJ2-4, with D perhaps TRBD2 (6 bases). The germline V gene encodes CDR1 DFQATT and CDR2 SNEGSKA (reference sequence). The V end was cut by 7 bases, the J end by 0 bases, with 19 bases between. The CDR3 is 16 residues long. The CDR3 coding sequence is TGCAGTGGCCACTCCGATCTAGCGTCAGCCAAAAACATTCAGTACTTC. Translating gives CSGHSDLASAKNIQYF.

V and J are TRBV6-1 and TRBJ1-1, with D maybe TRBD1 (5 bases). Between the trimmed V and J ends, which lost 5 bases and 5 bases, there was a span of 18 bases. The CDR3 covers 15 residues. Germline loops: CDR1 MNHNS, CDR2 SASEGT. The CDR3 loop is CASSPQIGKGTEAFF. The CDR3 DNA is TGTGCCAGCAGTCCCCAGATAGGGAAGGGGACTGAAGCTTTCTTT.

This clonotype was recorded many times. For the CDR3, the DNA is TGTGCCAGCAGCCCGGGACAGGACTCCTATAATTCACCCCTCCACTTT. Its translation is CASSPGQDSYNSPLHF. This chain connects TRBV28 to TRBJ1-6; TRBD1 matches 8 bases. The CDR3 sequence is 16 residues long. V lost 6 bases, J lost 0 bases, and 4 bases stayed unmatched. Germline V gene data show CDR1 as MDHEN and CDR2 as SYDVKM.

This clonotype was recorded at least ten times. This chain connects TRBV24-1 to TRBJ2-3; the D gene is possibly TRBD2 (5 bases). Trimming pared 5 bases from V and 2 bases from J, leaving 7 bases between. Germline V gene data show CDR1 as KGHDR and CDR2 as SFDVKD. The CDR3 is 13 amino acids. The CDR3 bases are TGTGCCACCAGTGCCGGGATCACAGATACGCAGTATTTT. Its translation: CATSAGITDTQYF.

DNA of the CDR3: TGTGCCAGCAGCTTAGTCCGGATGTTGGACGAGCAGTACTTC. It codes for CASSLVRMLDEQYF. This chain joins TRBV7-6 and TRBJ2-7; D is unresolved. Trimming took off 1 base at V and 5 bases at J, with 12 bases between the two ends. Per the germline V gene, CDR1 is SGHVS and CDR2 is FNYEAQ. The CDR3 loop spans 14 amino acids.

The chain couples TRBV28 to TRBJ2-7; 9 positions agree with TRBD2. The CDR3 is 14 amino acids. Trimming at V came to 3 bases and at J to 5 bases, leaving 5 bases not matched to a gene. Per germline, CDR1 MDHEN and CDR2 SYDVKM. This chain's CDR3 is CASSLASGIDEQYF. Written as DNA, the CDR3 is TGTGCCAGCAGTTTGGCTAGCGGGATCGACGAGCAGTACTTC.

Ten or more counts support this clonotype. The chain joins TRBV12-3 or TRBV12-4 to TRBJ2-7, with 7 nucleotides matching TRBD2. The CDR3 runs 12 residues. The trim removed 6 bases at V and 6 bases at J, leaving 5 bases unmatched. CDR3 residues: CASSPTSSEQYF. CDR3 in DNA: TGTGCCAGCAGCCCGACTAGCAGCGAGCAGTACTTC.

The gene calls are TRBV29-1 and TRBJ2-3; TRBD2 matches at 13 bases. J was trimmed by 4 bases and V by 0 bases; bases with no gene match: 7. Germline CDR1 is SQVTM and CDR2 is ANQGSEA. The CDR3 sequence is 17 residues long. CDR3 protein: CSVEDLGLAGESDTQYF. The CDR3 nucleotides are TGCAGCGTTGAAGATCTAGGACTAGCGGGGGAGTCAGATACGCAGTATTTT.

This CDR3 is CASSSKQGWDTEAFF. CDR3 in DNA: TGTGCCAGCAGTTCCAAACAGGGATGGGACACTGAAGCTTTCTTT. The chain links TRBV12-3 or TRBV12-4 to TRBJ1-1, with D possibly TRBD1 on 6 matching bases. The CDR3 totals 15 residues. V was cut by 4 bases and J by 3 bases, with 15 bases left in between.

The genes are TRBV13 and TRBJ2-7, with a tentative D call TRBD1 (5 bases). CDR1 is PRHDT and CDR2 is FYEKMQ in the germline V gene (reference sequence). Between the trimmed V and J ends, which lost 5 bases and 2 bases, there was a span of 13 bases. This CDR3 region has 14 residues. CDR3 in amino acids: CASSLKDTTYEQYV. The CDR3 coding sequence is TGTGCCAGCAGCCTCAAGGACACCACCTACGAGCAGTACGTC.

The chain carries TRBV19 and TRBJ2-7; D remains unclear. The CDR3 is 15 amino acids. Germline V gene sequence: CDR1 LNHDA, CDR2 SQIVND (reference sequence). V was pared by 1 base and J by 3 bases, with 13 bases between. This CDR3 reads CASSIGGTTGYEQYF. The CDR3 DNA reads TGTGCCAGTAGTATAGGTGGCACTACCGGCTACGAGCAGTACTTC.

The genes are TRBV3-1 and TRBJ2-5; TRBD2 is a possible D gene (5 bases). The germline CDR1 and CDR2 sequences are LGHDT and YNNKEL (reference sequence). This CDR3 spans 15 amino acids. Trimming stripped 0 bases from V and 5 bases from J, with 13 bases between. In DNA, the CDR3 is TGTGCCAGCAGCCAAGAAGCCTGGCCGGGGGAGACCCAGTACTTC. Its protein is CASSQEAWPGETQYF.

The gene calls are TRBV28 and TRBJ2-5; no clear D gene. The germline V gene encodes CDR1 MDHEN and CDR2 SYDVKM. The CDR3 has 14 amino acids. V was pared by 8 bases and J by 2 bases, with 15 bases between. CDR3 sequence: CASAPSQVQETQYF. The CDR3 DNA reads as TGTGCCAGCGCCCCCTCGCAGGTACAAGAGACCCAGTACTTC.

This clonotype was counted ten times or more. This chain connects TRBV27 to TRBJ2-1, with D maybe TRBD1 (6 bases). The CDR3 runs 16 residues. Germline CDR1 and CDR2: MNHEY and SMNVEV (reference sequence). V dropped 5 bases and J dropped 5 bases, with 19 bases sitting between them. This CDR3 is CASSIASRDKHNEQFF. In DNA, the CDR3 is TGTGCCAGCAGTATCGCGTCCCGGGACAAGCACAATGAGCAGTTCTTC.

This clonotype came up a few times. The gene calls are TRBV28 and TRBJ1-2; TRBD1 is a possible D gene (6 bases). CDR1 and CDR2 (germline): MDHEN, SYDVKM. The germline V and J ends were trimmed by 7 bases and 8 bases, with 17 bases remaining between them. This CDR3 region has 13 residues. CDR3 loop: CASTQGYSGGYTF. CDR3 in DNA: TGTGCCAGCACCCAGGGGTACTCTGGGGGCTACACCTTC.

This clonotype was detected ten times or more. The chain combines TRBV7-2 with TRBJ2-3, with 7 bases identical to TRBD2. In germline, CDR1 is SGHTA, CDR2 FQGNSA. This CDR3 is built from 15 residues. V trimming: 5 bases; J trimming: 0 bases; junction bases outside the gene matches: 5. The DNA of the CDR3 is TGTGCCAGCAGCCCGACTAGCCTCAGCACAGATACGCAGTATTTT. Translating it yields CASSPTSLSTDTQYF.

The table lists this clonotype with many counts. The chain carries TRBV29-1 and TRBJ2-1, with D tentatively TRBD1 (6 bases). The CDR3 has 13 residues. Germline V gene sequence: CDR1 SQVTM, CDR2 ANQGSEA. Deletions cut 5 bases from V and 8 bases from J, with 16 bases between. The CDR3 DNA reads TGCAGCGTTTATGGGGGCGCAGATTATGAGCAGTTCTTC. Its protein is CSVYGGADYEQFF.

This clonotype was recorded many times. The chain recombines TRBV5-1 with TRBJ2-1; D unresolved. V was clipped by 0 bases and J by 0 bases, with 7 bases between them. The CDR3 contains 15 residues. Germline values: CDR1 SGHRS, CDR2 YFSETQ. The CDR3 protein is CASSLAGFSYNEQFF. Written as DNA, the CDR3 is TGCGCCAGCAGCTTGGCCGGCTTCTCCTACAATGAGCAGTTCTTC.

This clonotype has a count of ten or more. The CDR3 here is CSVGGGTSYGYTF. The CDR3 DNA sequence: TGCAGCGTTGGAGGGGGCACTTCTTATGGCTACACCTTC. This chain connects TRBV29-1 to TRBJ1-2, with 7 positions matching TRBD1. The trim removed 4 bases at V and 5 bases at J, leaving 7 bases unmatched. This CDR3 contains 13 residues. Germline V gene data show CDR1 as SQVTM and CDR2 as ANQGSEA.

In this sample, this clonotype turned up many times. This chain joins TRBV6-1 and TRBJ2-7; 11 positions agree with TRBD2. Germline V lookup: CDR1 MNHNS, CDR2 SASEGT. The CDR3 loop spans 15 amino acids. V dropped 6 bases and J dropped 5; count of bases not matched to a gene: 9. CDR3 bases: TGTGCCAGCAGCCGCACTAGCGGGAGTTTGGACGAGCAGTACTTC. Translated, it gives CASSRTSGSLDEQYF.

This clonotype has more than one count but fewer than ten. The DNA for the CDR3 is TGTGCCAGCAGCCCGGCCGGGACACCAAGCTACGAGCAGTACTTC. Translation gives CASSPAGTPSYEQYF. The V and J genes are TRBV2 and TRBJ2-7, with D perhaps TRBD1 (6 bases). Per the germline V gene, CDR1 is SNHLY and CDR2 is FYNNEI. The V gene lost 6 bases and the J gene lost 3 bases, with 18 bases spanning the gap. CDR3 length: 15 amino acids.

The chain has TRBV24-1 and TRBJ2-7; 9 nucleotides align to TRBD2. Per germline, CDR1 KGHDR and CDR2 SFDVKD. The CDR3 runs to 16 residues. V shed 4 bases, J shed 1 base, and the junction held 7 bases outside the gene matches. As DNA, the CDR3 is TGTGCCACCAGTGACTCAAGCGGGAGGTCTTCCTACGAGCAGTACTTC. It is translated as CATSDSSGRSSYEQYF.

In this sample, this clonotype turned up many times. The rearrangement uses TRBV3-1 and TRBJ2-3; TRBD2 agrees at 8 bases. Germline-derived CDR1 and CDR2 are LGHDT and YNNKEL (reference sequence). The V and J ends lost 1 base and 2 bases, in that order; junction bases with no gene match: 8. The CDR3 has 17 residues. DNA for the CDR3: TGTGCCAGCAGCCAAGGATTAGCGGGAACAACCACAGATACGCAGTATTTT. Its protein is CASSQGLAGTTTDTQYF.

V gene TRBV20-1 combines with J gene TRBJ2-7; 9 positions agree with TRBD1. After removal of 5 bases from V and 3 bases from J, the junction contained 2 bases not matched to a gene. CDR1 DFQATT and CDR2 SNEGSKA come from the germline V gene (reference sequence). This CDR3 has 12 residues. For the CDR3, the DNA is TGCAGTGCTTTGGGACAGGGCTACGAGCAGTACGTC. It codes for CSALGQGYEQYV.

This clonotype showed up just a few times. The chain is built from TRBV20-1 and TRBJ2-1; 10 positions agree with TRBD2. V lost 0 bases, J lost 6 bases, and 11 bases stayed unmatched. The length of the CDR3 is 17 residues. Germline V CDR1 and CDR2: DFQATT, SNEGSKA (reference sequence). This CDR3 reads CSARDGQREGRGNEQFF. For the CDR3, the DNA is TGCAGTGCTAGAGATGGGCAGCGGGAGGGTCGGGGCAATGAGCAGTTCTTC.

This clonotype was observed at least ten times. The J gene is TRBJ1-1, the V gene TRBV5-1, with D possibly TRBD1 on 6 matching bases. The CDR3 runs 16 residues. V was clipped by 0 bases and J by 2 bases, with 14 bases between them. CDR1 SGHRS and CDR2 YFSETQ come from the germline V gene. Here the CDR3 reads CASSLDLTGFNTEAFF. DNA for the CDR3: TGCGCCAGCAGCTTGGACCTGACAGGATTTAACACTGAAGCTTTCTTT.